A single sample is the source of the 20 T cell receptor beta chains below, sequenced in a study of cytomegalovirus exposure and HLA in healthy donors. Both 60 Vbeta primers and 13 Jbeta primers went into the PCR. The repertoire was sequenced with immunoSEQ multiplex PCR; TCRdb's copy has only in-frame clones and lacks some. The sample has about 200,000 clones, 75% to 85% seen once; the top ten hold about 3%. Sequencing used PBMCs. The origin of the receptors is a woman aged 40 to 55 in good health and CMV-seronegative.

The chain combines TRBV5-1 with TRBJ2-1; tentatively, D is TRBD2 (6 bases). The ends were cut back, 4 bases at V and 5 bases at J, with 19 bases in the middle. Germline V gene sequence: CDR1 SGHRS, CDR2 YFSETQ. The CDR3 is 16 residues long. This CDR3 is CASSRKQEGFHNEQFF. DNA of the CDR3: TGCGCCAGCAGCAGGAAGCAGGAGGGCTTTCACAATGAGCAGTTCTTC.

About this clone itself: Other DNA sequences in this sample translate to the same CDR3. This chain links TRBV30 with TRBJ2-1; the D gene is possibly TRBD2 (5 bases). The V end lost 0 bases, the J end lost 8 bases, and 8 bases lay between the germline ends. The CDR3 runs 12 residues. CDR1 and CDR2 (germline): GTSNPN, SVGIG (reference sequence). This CDR3 is CAWSVHGDEQFF. For the CDR3, the DNA is TGTGCCTGGAGTGTACACGGGGATGAGCAGTTCTTC.

This chain uses TRBV30 with TRBJ2-5; D perhaps matches TRBD1 (5 bases). The V end was cut by 5 bases, the J end by 4 bases, with 14 bases between. There are 13 residues in the CDR3. From germline, CDR1 is GTSNPN and CDR2 SVGIG (reference sequence). CDR3 DNA sequence: TGTGCCTGGTCAGGGCGGTCGCGAGAGACCCAGTACTTC. Its protein is CAWSGRSRETQYF.

CDR3 bases: TGTGCCAGCAGCTTTTTTAGCGGGCGTTCCTACGAGCAGTACTTC. Translation gives CASSFFSGRSYEQYF. The chain couples TRBV11-2 to TRBJ2-7, with 7 nucleotides matching TRBD2. The CDR3 loop spans 15 amino acids. J lost 1 base, V lost 3 bases, and 6 bases had no gene match. The germline V gene encodes CDR1 SGHAT and CDR2 FQNNGV. The full variable domain, in which reference TRBV11-2 and TRBJ2-7 provide the parts outside the CDR3, is EAGVAQSPRYKIIEKRQSVAFWCNPISGHATLYWYQQILGQGPKLLIQFQNNGVVDDSQLPKDRFSAERLKGVDSTLKIQPAKLEDSAVYLCASSFFSGRSYEQYFGPGTRLTVT.

The V call is TRBV10-3, the J call TRBJ2-7; TRBD2 matches 7 bases. V trimming: 0 bases; J trimming: 6 bases; junction bases outside the gene matches: 8. Germline V gene lookup returns CDR1 ENHRY and CDR2 SYGVKD. The CDR3 runs 15 residues. As DNA, the CDR3 is TGTGCCATCAGTGAGTCTGGGGGAGGGGCCGGCGAGCAGTACTTC. Translating gives CAISESGGGAGEQYF.

This chain links TRBV4-2 with TRBJ2-3, with 13 bases fitting TRBD2. The length of the CDR3 is 18 residues. J lost 3 bases, V lost 1 base, and 7 bases had no gene match. Germline V CDR1 and CDR2: LGHNA, YNFKEQ. CDR3 residues: CASSQVGLAGVGTDTQYF. The CDR3 DNA follows: TGTGCCAGCAGCCAAGTAGGACTAGCGGGAGTGGGGACAGATACGCAGTATTTT.

Concerning this clone itself: The sample holds other DNA sequences that translate to the same CDR3. This rearrangement joins TRBV19 to TRBJ2-1; 11 bases line up with TRBD2. This CDR3 is built from 14 residues. The ends lost 6 bases at V and 7 bases at J; junction bases unmatched: 5. In germline, CDR1 is LNHDA, CDR2 SQIVND (reference sequence). The CDR3 loop is CASRLAGGSNEQFF. The CDR3 nucleotides read TGTGCCAGTAGGCTAGCGGGAGGCTCAAATGAGCAGTTCTTC.

DNA of the CDR3: TGTGCCAGCTCACCTGACAGTGGGGGCTACACCTTC. Protein sequence: CASSPDSGGYTF. This chain uses TRBV18 with TRBJ1-2; weak D call: TRBD1 (5 bases). The CDR3 loop spans 12 amino acids. Trimming removed 3 bases from V and 8 bases from J, with 10 bases in between. Germline V gene data show CDR1 as KGHSH and CDR2 as LQKENI.

Only one count was recorded for this clone. The J gene is TRBJ1-5, the V gene TRBV2; 8 nucleotides line up with TRBD1. The germline CDR1 and CDR2 sequences are SNHLY and FYNNEI. The ends lost 6 bases at V and 2 bases at J; junction bases unmatched: 6. The CDR3 length is 15 residues. The CDR3 DNA follows: TGTGCCAGCAGGGGGACAGGAGCGGGCAATCAGCCCCAGCATTTT. Amino acids: CASRGTGAGNQPQHF.

The gene calls are TRBV2 and TRBJ2-7, with 7 bases lining up with TRBD1. CDR1 is SNHLY and CDR2 is FYNNEI in the germline V gene. The length of the CDR3 is 15 residues. The V segment lost 6 bases and the J segment 0 bases; nucleotides outside the gene matches: 8. The CDR3 nucleotides are TGTGCCAGCAGAAGGACAGGCTCCGGCTCCTACGAGCAGTACTTC. Amino acid sequence: CASRRTGSGSYEQYF.

The rearrangement links TRBV21-1 to TRBJ1-1; the D call in the table, TRBD1, was not verified against the DNA. TRBV21-1 corresponds to a pseudogene. The CDR3 runs to 13 residues. The CDR3 sequence: CASIQFGQGLAFF. In DNA, the CDR3 is TGTGCCAGCATCCAATTCGGACAGGGCTTGGCTTTCTTT.

The J gene is TRBJ2-5, the V gene TRBV9; TRBD2 aligns across 13 bases. Germline V lookup: CDR1 SGDLS, CDR2 YYNGEE. This CDR3 is 14 amino acids long. Losses at the gene ends were 4 bases for V and 5 bases for J; bases not matched to a gene: 2. The CDR3 sequence is CASSPGLAGETQYF. As DNA, the CDR3 is TGTGCCAGCAGCCCGGGACTAGCGGGGGAGACCCAGTACTTC.

V usage is TRBV14 and J usage is TRBJ2-6; TRBD1 aligns across 9 bases. The ends lost 2 bases at V and 5 bases at J; junction bases unmatched: 10. Germline V lookup: CDR1 SGHDN, CDR2 FVKESK. The CDR3 consists of 18 residues. The DNA for the CDR3 is TGTGCCAGCAGCCAACGGGACAGGGTTATTCCAAGGGCCAACGTCCTGACTTTC. Translating it yields CASSQRDRVIPRANVLTF.

V and J are TRBV28 and TRBJ2-7; the D gene is possibly TRBD1 (6 bases). Looked up from germline, CDR1 is MDHEN and CDR2 is SYDVKM. V lost 4 bases and J lost 1, with 11 bases in between. The CDR3 spans 14 residues. CDR3 loop: CASSSTDRSYEQYF. CDR3 coding DNA: TGTGCCAGCAGTTCTACCGACAGGTCCTACGAGCAGTACTTC.

The rearrangement links TRBV6-1 to TRBJ1-1; D is possibly TRBD1 (5 bases). The length of the CDR3 is 13 residues. Per the germline V gene, CDR1 is MNHNS and CDR2 is SASEGT. Trimming took 2 bases from V and 9 from J, leaving 13 bases between them. CDR3 in DNA: TGTGCCAGCAGTGAACCCCGGACACCTAAAGCTTTCTTT. Protein sequence: CASSEPRTPKAFF.

This clone was observed a few times. The CDR3 here is CASSLVRGDYYGYTF. CDR3 nucleotide sequence: TGTGCCAGCAGCTTAGTCCGCGGCGACTACTATGGCTACACCTTC. The rearrangement uses TRBV7-8 and TRBJ1-2; D is unclear. Looked up from germline, CDR1 is SGHVS and CDR2 is FQNEAQ. The CDR3 is 15 amino acids. Trimming shortened V by 1 base and J by 3 bases, and 12 bases separated the two germline ends.

The chain uses TRBV2 and TRBJ1-2; D is perhaps TRBD1 (6 bases). The CDR3 is 16 residues long. Trimming took off 3 bases at V and 2 bases at J, with 16 bases between the two ends. Germline lookup yields CDR1 SNHLY and CDR2 FYNNEI. CDR3 residues: CASSEFDTGLNYGYTF. CDR3 DNA sequence: TGTGCCAGCAGTGAGTTTGATACAGGGCTGAACTATGGCTACACCTTC.

This clone has only a few counts. The rearrangement uses TRBV11-3 and TRBJ2-7; 7 nucleotides line up with TRBD1. The CDR3 runs to 13 residues. With 5 bases clipped from V and 1 base from J, the junction kept 2 bases outside the gene matches. The germline V gene encodes CDR1 SGHNT and CDR2 YENEEA. Here the CDR3 DNA reads TGTGCCAGCAGCGACAGGGTGTCCTACGAGCAGTACTTC. Encoded protein: CASSDRVSYEQYF.

The chain joins TRBV4-2 to TRBJ2-7; TRBD1 matches at 9 bases. Germline V gives CDR1 LGHNA, CDR2 YNFKEQ. The junction had 3 bases not matched to a gene; V was cut back by 4 bases and J by 5 bases. The CDR3 sequence is 13 residues long. As DNA, the CDR3 is TGTGCCAGCAGCCGGACAGGGGTCGACGAGCAGTACTTC. Translating it yields CASSRTGVDEQYF.

The chain combines TRBV11-2 with TRBJ1-1; TRBD1 agrees at 7 bases. The CDR3 is made up of 13 amino acids. Per germline, CDR1 SGHAT and CDR2 FQNNGV. V dropped 4 bases and J dropped 13; count of bases not matched to a gene: 12. The CDR3 coding sequence is TGTGCCAGCAGCTCATCCTCGACAGGGAACGATTTCTTT. As protein: CASSSSSTGNDFF.